This T cell receptor beta chain was identified in a study of blood T cells in healthy people across ages (dated by TCRdb to about 2015). With regard to the full study: In model experiments, template switching captured roughly one uniquely barcoded TCR beta cDNA molecule for every two T cells. Using the same blood draw, the study looked at two additional independent replicas of 1 million unique cDNA reads for two donors, one aged 18 to 30 and the other aged 80 or older. To avoid experimental bias, donors of different ages were randomly spread across the sequencing lanes. Using deep sequencing normalized with unique cDNA molecular identifiers, the study measured how TCR beta repertoire diversity changes with age. The donors were split into four age groups: young (average 16 years), middle-aged (over 35), aged (more than 60) and long-lived (82).

This clonotype turned up a few times. Its antigen specificity is not known. Within one base of it there is no much larger clone, and no base qualities were kept. Overall study outcomes, separate from this receptor: Compared with the aged group, more naive CD4+ T cells, fewer expanded clones and increased TCR diversity were shown by the long-lived group, suggesting age selection. As age increased, observed TCR beta diversity per million T cells dropped in a roughly linear way, and a significant reduction was already evident by age about 40. The percentage of naive T cells measured by flow cytometry correlated strongly with observed TCR beta diversity. Because profiling used bulk unsorted PBMCs, naive and antigen-experienced compartments could not be compared conclusively. Total diversity estimates from one million sequenced T cells were considered lower bounds and underestimates. Because donor CMV infection status was unknown, age-related changes in expanded clonotypes were potentially confounded.

A distance of 21 bases separates the germline ends of V and J, which lose 7 bases and 8 bases respectively. CDR1 and CDR2 (MDHEN, SYDVKM) derive from the germline V gene. Its CDR3 holds 15 amino acids, cysteine through phenylalanine. Only CDR3 DNA is held: 45 bases, read in frame from base 1. The donors were a few dozen Caucasian individuals from Russia, aged roughly 6 to 90 years, who were systemically healthy. Approximately 10 milliliters of peripheral blood were collected from each donor into EDTA-treated Vacutainer tubes. Ficoll-Paque density-gradient centrifugation was used to isolate PBMCs, with at least 7 million per sample. Total RNA, at least 6 micrograms per sample, was extracted from PBMCs with Trizol reagent. For every donor, an aliquot of PBMCs went through flow cytometry to measure the percentages of naive CD45RAhigh/CD27high T cells. Library method: 5' RACE. The listed sequencing device is Illumina HiSeq 2500. A second PCR of roughly 7 to 12 cycles was run with a J-beta primer mix and a sample-barcoded 5' primer. A unique molecular identifier was introduced onto each TCR beta cDNA molecule by a template-switch 5' adaptor carrying 12 random nucleotides. At least 2.5 million CDR3-containing paired-end reads were obtained from each sample. The Mint cDNA synthesis kit, primed by a TRBC-specific oligonucleotide, was used to synthesize first-strand cDNA from all RNA. All cDNA was treated with uracil-DNA glycosylase and then went through a first 18-cycle PCR with the universal primers M1SS and BC2_uni_R. The paper's processing steps were these. For normalization, 1 million high-quality reads, each with a distinct molecular identifier, were randomly selected from each sample. Instead of being binned into consensus sequences, reads that shared molecular identifiers were thrown out. MiTCR, run with a Q25 quality threshold and the strictest error-elimination algorithm, handled CDR3 identification, clonotype clustering and error correction. A nonparametric unseen species model with Euler transformation was used to estimate lower-bound total TCR beta diversity. Clones were called with MiXCR by TCRdb after fastp trimmed the public reads at Q25, and only in-frame beta chains were retained. CDR3 protein sequences are deduplicated, and each keeps its most common genes and DNA. TCRdb's processing, not the study's, gives the V and J calls here. This sample is represented by 890,000 or so distinct CDR3 sequences; 62% of them were singletons. The ten largest make up roughly 25% of the sample.

The V gene is TRBV28 and the J gene is TRBJ2-1, and the D gene may be TRBD2, 5 bases matching. The sequencing sample was made of blood. The TCR was taken from a man aged 30 to 45 in good health. CDR3 sequence: CASKDPIGLADEQFF. The nucleotide sequence reads TGTGCCAGCAAGGACCCCATAGGACTGGCGGATGAGCAGTTCTTC.